These T cell receptor beta chains were read from a single sample in a study of blood T cells in healthy people across ages. MiXCR was run by TCRdb on the 5' RACE reads, yielding one entry per CDR3 protein. This table has 800,000 to 900,000 distinct CDR3 sequences, less than 80% appearing once. The sequenced sample consisted of blood. The receptor set was obtained from a man between 25 and 39 years old in good health. Each CDR3 is given with its conserved first and last residue. Fields, in order: CDR3 protein, CDR3 DNA, D gene, V gene, clone size, J gene. A D gene is named only where the DNA matches it firmly. Size is stated for part of the rows, as once, few or many counts, or as a class when the clone is expanded.

CASSLGTGFGYGYTF | TGCGCCAGCAGCTTGGGGACGGGTTTTGGCTATGGCTACACCTTC | NA | TRBV5-1 | NA | TRBJ1-2
CASSPDRAPEGPLHF | TGTGCCAGCTCCCCGGACAGGGCCCCGGAGGGGCCCCTGCATTTT | TRBD1 | TRBV27 | NA | TRBJ1-5
CASNPSASSYNEQFF | TGTGCCAGCAACCCATCAGCTAGCTCCTACAATGAGCAGTTCTTC | NA | TRBV6-2/TRBV6-3 | once | TRBJ2-1
CSADGTANNEQFF | TGCAGTGCTGACGGGACAGCGAACAATGAGCAGTTCTTC | TRBD1 | TRBV20-1 | few | TRBJ2-1
CSAENPNEQFF | TGCAGCGCCGAGAACCCCAATGAGCAGTTCTTC | NA | TRBV20-1 | few | TRBJ2-1
CASSHRPSGSTEAFF | TGTGCCAGCAGCCATAGACCTTCTGGTAGCACTGAAGCTTTCTTT | NA | TRBV7-9 | once | TRBJ1-1
CASSLAGTTFDTGELFF | TGTGCCAGCAGTTTGGCGGGGACAACCTTTGACACCGGGGAGCTGTTTTTT | NA | TRBV27 | NA | TRBJ2-2
CASQGESYEQYF | TGTGCCAGCCAGGGGGAGTCCTACGAGCAGTACTTC | TRBD1 | TRBV2 | NA | TRBJ2-7
CASSVLTDQETQYF | TGTGCCAGCAGCGTTCTGACGGACCAAGAGACCCAGTACTTC | NA | TRBV9 | NA | TRBJ2-5
CAIRLAGDNNEQFF | TGTGCCATCAGACTAGCGGGGGACAACAATGAGCAGTTCTTC | TRBD2 | TRBV10-3 | NA | TRBJ2-1
CASSLSRTHGYTF | TGTGCCAGCAGTTTATCCCGGACCCATGGCTACACCTTC | NA | TRBV27 | NA | TRBJ1-2
CSASRVAGGSDTQYF | TGCAGTGCTAGCCGAGTAGCGGGGGGATCGGATACGCAGTATTTT | TRBD2 | TRBV20-1 | few | TRBJ2-3
CSARGDNYGYTF | TGCAGTGCTAGGGGGGACAACTATGGCTACACCTTC | NA | TRBV20-1 | NA | TRBJ1-2
CASSQESSDSNTEAFF | TGCGCCAGCAGCCAAGAATCTTCCGATTCGAACACTGAAGCTTTCTTT | NA | TRBV4-3 | once | TRBJ1-1
CASSQDIGPGNSPLHF | TGTGCCAGCAGCCAAGACATCGGACCGGGTAATTCACCCCTCCACTTT | NA | TRBV3-1 | NA | TRBJ1-6
CASTSSGVKNTQYF | TGTGCCAGCACCAGTAGCGGGGTAAAGAATACGCAGTATTTT | TRBD2 | TRBV12-3/TRBV12-4 | NA | TRBJ2-3
CSATERPGETQYF | TGCAGTGCCACAGAGAGGCCGGGGGAGACCCAGTACTTC | NA | TRBV20-1 | NA | TRBJ2-5
CASSLDQGSQTQYF | TGTGCCAGCAGTTTAGACCAGGGGTCGCAGACCCAGTACTTC | NA | TRBV12-3/TRBV12-4 | NA | TRBJ2-5
CASSLIPASYGYTF | TGTGCCAGCAGCTTAATTCCAGCCAGCTATGGCTACACCTTC | NA | TRBV13 | NA | TRBJ1-2
CASSPQSATAAAYEQYF | TGCGCCAGCAGCCCCCAATCTGCAACTGCCGCCGCCTACGAGCAGTACTTC | NA | TRBV5-1 | few | TRBJ2-7
CASSALTSKDTQYF | TGTGCCAGCAGCGCTCTAACTAGTAAAGATACGCAGTATTTT | NA | TRBV9 | NA | TRBJ2-3
CASSLFPQETQYF | TGTGCCAGCAGCTTGTTCCCTCAAGAGACCCAGTACTTC | NA | TRBV7-3 | NA | TRBJ2-5
CASIPTGGQGYTF | TGTGCCAGCATCCCAACAGGGGGCCAGGGCTACACCTTC | TRBD1 | TRBV6-6 | NA | TRBJ1-2
CASSLGGGSGITDTQYF | TGTGCCAGCAGCTTAGGGGGGGGTAGCGGGATCACAGATACGCAGTATTTT | TRBD2 | TRBV7-2 | few | TRBJ2-3
CASSFWTSGVETQYF | TGTGCCAGCAGCTTTTGGACTAGCGGGGTGGAGACCCAGTACTTC | TRBD2 | TRBV7-9 | NA | TRBJ2-5
CSAGLIREQFF | TGCAGTGCTGGCCTCATTCGCGAGCAGTTCTTC | NA | TRBV20-1 | once | TRBJ2-1
CASSPQTSGVLGEQFF | TGTGCCAGCTCACCACAGACTAGCGGGGTCCTCGGTGAGCAGTTCTTC | TRBD2 | TRBV18 | NA | TRBJ2-1
CASRPFGGRTDTQYF | TGTGCCAGCAGGCCATTCGGGGGGCGCACAGATACGCAGTATTTT | NA | TRBV12-3/TRBV12-4 | NA | TRBJ2-3
CSVERSGYQETQYF | TGCAGCGTTGAAAGGAGCGGGTACCAAGAGACCCAGTACTTC | NA | TRBV29-1 | few | TRBJ2-5